Given below is one T cell receptor beta chain in context. Losses at the gene ends were 6 bases for V and 6 bases for J; bases not matched to a gene: 0. The CDR3 runs to 12 residues. Germline loops: CDR1 SNHLY, CDR2 FYNNEI. The source of the sample is a study of blood T cell repertoires in COVID-19. Study details: The United States, Italy and Spain were the sources of the acute and convalescent COVID-19 samples. From T cells, B-cell-depleted T cells, or PBMCs came the material, which was cDNA or gDNA.

In the original analysis: Scientists estimated how many nucleated cells there were by amplifying reference gene primers. Repertoires were generated with immunoSEQ multiplex PCR, while TCRdb's copy carries only in-frame clones and drops some. The V and J calls and clone size were taken over from that table, and D and trimming were inferred from the DNA. The repertoire holds tens of thousands of clones, with about 87% as singletons. The chain couples TRBV2 to TRBJ1-5; 9 bases align to TRBD1. Sample: peripheral blood. The TCR originated in a human donor with active COVID-19. The donor label of this sample is uncertain. The CDR3 spells CASRDRGQPQHF. The CDR3 DNA reads TGTGCCAGCAGGGACAGGGGTCAGCCCCAGCATTTT.